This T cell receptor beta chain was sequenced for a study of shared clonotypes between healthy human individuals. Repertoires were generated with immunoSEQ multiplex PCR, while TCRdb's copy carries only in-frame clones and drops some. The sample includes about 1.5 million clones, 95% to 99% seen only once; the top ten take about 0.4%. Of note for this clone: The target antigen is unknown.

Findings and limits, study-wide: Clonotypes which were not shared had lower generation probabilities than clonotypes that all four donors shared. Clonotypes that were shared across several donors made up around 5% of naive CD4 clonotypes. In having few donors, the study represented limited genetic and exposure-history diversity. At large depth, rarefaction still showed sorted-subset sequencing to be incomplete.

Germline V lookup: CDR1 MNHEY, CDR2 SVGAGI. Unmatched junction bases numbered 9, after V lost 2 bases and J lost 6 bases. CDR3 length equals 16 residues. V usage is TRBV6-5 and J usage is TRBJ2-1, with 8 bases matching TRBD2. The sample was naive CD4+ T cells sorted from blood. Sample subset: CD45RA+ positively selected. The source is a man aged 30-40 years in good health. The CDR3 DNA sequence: TGTGCCAGCAGTTACCTTCCGGGACTAGAGGGCAATGAGCAGTTCTTC. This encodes CASSYLPGLEGNEQFF.